This passage covers 3 T cell receptor beta chains from one sample sequenced in a study of blood T cell repertoires in COVID-19. Clones were read by immunoSEQ multiplex PCR, and TCRdb kept only the in-frame ones, dropping some. The data show 180,000 or so clones, 65% to 85% seen once. The specimen sequenced was PBMCs or T cells enriched from blood (not recorded which). These receptors were obtained from a woman aged 60-70 years who had recovered from COVID-19.

This chain joins TRBV30 and TRBJ1-5; no firm D call. This CDR3 spans 14 amino acids. The germline gives CDR1 GTSNPN, CDR2 SVGIG (reference sequence). V shed 4 bases and J shed 2 bases, with 12 bases lying between them. CDR3 nucleotide sequence: TGTGCCTGGACCGCGGGCCTGGGCAATCAGCCCCAGCATTTT. This codes for CAWTAGLGNQPQHF.

The chain couples TRBV5-6 to TRBJ2-1; D is possibly TRBD2 (6 bases). Germline values: CDR1 SGHDT, CDR2 YYEEEE. The V and J ends lost 4 bases and 4 bases respectively, with 9 bases between them. The CDR3 loop spans 13 amino acids. The CDR3 nucleotides read TGTGCCAGCAGCCGGGACTCTTACAATGAGCAGTTCTTC. Its protein is CASSRDSYNEQFF.

V gene TRBV19 combines with J gene TRBJ2-3; the match to TRBD2 covers 11 bases. CDR1 is LNHDA and CDR2 is SQIVND in the germline V gene (reference sequence). The CDR3 is 16 residues long. Trimming cost V 5 bases and J 1 base; bases outside gene matches: 5. The CDR3 nucleotides read TGTGCCAGTAGTCCCCGACTAGCGGGACGCACAGATACGCAGTATTTT. It specifies CASSPRLAGRTDTQYF.